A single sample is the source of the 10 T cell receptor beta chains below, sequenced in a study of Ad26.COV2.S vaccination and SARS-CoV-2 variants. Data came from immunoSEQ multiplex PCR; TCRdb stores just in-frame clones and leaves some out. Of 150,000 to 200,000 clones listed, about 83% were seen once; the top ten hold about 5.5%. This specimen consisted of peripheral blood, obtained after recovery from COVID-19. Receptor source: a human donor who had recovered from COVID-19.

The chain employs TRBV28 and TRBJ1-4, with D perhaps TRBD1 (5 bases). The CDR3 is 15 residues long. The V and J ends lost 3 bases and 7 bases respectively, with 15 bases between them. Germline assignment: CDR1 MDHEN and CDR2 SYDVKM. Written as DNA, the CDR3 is TGTGCCAGCAGTTTCCCCCAGGGTTTGTCTGAAAAACTGTTTTTT. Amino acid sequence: CASSFPQGLSEKLFF. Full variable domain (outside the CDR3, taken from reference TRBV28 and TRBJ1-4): DVKVTQSSRYLVKRTGEKVFLECVQDMDHENMFWYRQDPGLGLRLIYFSYDVKMKEKGDIPEGYSVSREKKERFSLILESASTNQTSMYLCASSFPQGLSEKLFFGSGTQLSVL.

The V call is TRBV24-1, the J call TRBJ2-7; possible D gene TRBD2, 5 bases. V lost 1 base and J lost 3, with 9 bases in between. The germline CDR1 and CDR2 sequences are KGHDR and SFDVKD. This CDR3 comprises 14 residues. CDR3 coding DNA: TGTGCCACCAGTGATTTTAAGACTAACTACGAGCAGTACTTC. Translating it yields CATSDFKTNYEQYF.

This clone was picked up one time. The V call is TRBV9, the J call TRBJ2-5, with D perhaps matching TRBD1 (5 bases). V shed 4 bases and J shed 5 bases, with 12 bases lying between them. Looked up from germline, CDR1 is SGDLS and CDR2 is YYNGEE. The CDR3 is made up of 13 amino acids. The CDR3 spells CASSISGRETQYF. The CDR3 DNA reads TGTGCCAGCAGCATATCAGGGCGGGAGACCCAGTACTTC.

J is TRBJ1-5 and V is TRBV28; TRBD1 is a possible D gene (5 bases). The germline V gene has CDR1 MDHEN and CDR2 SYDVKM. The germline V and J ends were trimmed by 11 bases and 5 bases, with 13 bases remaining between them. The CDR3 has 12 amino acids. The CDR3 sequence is CAGGEGYQPQHF. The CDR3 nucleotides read TGTGCCGGAGGGGAGGGATATCAGCCCCAGCATTTT.

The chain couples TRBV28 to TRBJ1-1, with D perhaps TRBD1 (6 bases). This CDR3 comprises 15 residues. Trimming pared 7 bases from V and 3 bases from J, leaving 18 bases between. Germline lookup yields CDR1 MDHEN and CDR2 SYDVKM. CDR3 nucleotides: TGTGCCAGCATCTCATCGGGACACTTATACACTGAAGCTTTCTTT. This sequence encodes CASISSGHLYTEAFF.

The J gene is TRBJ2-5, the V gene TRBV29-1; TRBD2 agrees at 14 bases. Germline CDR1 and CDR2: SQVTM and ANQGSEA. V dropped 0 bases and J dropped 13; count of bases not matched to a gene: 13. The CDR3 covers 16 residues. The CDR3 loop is CSVEERMTSGGAIGYF. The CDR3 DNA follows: TGCAGCGTTGAAGAAAGAATGACTAGCGGGGGGGCGATAGGGTACTTC. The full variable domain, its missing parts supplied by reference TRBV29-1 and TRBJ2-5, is SAVISQKPSRDICQRGTSLTIQCQVDSQVTMMFWYRQQPGQSLTLIATANQGSEATYESGFVIDKFPISRPNLTFSTLTVSNMSPEDSSIYLCSVEERMTSGGAIGYFGPGTRLLVL.

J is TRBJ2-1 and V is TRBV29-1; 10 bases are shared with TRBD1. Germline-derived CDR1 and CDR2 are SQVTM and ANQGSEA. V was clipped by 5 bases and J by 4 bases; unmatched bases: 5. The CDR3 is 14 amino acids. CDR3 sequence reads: CSVRDRGTYNEQFF. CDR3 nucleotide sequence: TGCAGCGTTAGGGACAGGGGTACTTACAATGAGCAGTTCTTC.

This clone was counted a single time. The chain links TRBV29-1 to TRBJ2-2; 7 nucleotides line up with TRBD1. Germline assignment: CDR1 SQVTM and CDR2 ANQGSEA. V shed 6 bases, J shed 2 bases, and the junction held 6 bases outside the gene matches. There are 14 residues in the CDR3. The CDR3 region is CSVYRDSNTGELFF. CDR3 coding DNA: TGCAGCGTCTACCGGGACAGCAACACCGGGGAGCTGTTTTTT.

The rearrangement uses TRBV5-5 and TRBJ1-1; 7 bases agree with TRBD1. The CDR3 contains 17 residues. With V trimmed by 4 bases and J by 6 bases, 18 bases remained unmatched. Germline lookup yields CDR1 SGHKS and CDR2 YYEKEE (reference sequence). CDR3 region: CASSADRAKGPFAEAFF. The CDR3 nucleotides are TGTGCCAGCAGCGCAGACAGGGCTAAGGGGCCCTTTGCTGAAGCTTTCTTT. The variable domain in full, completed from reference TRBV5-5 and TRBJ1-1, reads DAGVTQSPTHLIKTRGQQVTLRCSPISGHKSVSWYQQVLGQGPQFIFQYYEKEERGRGNFPDRFSARQFPNYSSELNVNALLLGDSALYLCASSADRAKGPFAEAFFGQGTRLTVV.

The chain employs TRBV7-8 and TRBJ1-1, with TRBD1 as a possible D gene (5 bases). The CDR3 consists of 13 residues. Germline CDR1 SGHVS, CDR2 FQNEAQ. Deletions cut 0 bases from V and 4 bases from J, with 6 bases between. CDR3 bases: TGTGCCAGCAGCTTAGCGGGGCCCACTGAAGCTTTCTTT. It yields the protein CASSLAGPTEAFF.